This record covers a single TCR beta chain. Its antigen remains unidentified. Per the germline V gene, CDR1 is MGHRA and CDR2 is YSYEKL. V lost 1 base and J lost 5, with 8 bases in between. The CDR3 totals 13 residues. This entry comes from a study of PD-1 blockade in classical Hodgkin lymphoma. Every patient was affected by relapse after autologous stem cell transplantation, while exposure to brentuximab vedotin was not uniform. Some clones are missing from TCRdb's copy, which holds only in-frame ones; the method was immunoSEQ multiplex PCR. Among more than 70,000 clones listed, around 90% were seen once. Findings and caveats of the study: At C4D1, TCR diversity had climbed significantly for CD4+ cells, though not for CD8+ cells. Healthy donors reportedly exceeded newly diagnosed patients in baseline TCR diversity.

This TCR was sampled from a human donor with classical Hodgkin lymphoma. This specimen consisted of peripheral blood mononuclear cells (PBMCs), obtained before the second cycle of nivolumab. The chain joins TRBV4-1 to TRBJ1-1; D not certain. CDR3 sequence (DNA): TGCGCCAGCAGCCAAGCTTTTCGGACTGAAGCTTTCTTT. As protein: CASSQAFRTEAFF.